The text below deals with one TCR beta chain. Its antigen is still unknown. These data come from a study of long-term antiretroviral therapy in people with HIV. Findings of the study overall: Post-treatment diversity went higher with ART but stayed below transplant donor controls. Versus controls, repertoires in people with HIV had narrower CDR3 length ranges.

immunoSEQ v3.0 was run at survey level. TCRdb's copy holds only in-frame clones and misses some; the assay was immunoSEQ multiplex PCR. The profile shows roughly 26,000 clones, 95% of them singletons. Trimming shortened V by 1 base and J by 6 bases, and 6 bases separated the two germline ends. Germline V CDR1 and CDR2: MNHNY, SVGAGI (reference sequence). The CDR3 is 12 residues long. The sequenced sample was unsorted PBMCs, obtained about 4.9 years after starting antiretroviral therapy. V and J are TRBV6-6 and TRBJ1-1; D is unresolved. This receptor was taken from a woman in her fifties or sixties with HIV. The CDR3 DNA follows: TGTGCCAGCAGTTACTACGGACCTGAAGCTTTCTTT. This translates into CASSYYGPEAFF.